Shown below are 22 T cell receptor beta chains from a single sample sequenced in a study of blood T cells in healthy people across ages. The authors ran a second PCR of roughly 7 to 11 cycles using a sample-barcoded 5' primer and a J-beta primer mix. One entry per CDR3 protein results from TCRdb running MiXCR on the 5' RACE reads. This sample yields around 1,500,000 distinct CDR3 sequences, of which roughly 30% are seen a single time; 7.7% belongs to the top ten. Input material: blood. Receptors originate from a woman in her thirties in good health.

As to this clonotype: This clone may be a read error of a much larger clone one base away. The genes are TRBV6-1 and TRBJ2-1; D is ambiguous. CDR3 length: 14 residues. Germline-derived CDR1 and CDR2 are MNHNS and SASEGT. The V end lost 10 bases, the J end lost 6 bases, and 19 bases lay between the germline ends. Written as DNA, the CDR3 is TGTGCCAATTTCCCCTTCGACGGATTCAATGAGCAGTTCTTC. Amino acids: CANFPFDGFNEQFF.

This clonotype was detected ten times or more. The chain has TRBV9 and TRBJ1-2; no clear D gene. V dropped 0 bases and J dropped 7 bases, with 10 bases sitting between them. Germline CDR1 is SGDLS and CDR2 is YYNGEE. The CDR3 extends over 13 amino acids. CDR3 DNA sequence: TGTGCCAGCAGCGTAGAGGGTCGCGGTGGCTACACCTTC. It specifies CASSVEGRGGYTF.

This chain uses TRBV2 with TRBJ2-1; D perhaps matches TRBD1 (7 bases). V gave up 6 bases and J gave up 10 bases, with 31 bases separating them. The germline V gene has CDR1 SNHLY and CDR2 FYNNEI. This CDR3 contains 18 residues. This CDR3 is CASRLQRAGGTSLGEQFF. Here the CDR3 DNA reads TGTGCCAGCAGGCTCCAACGGGCAGGGGGGACTTCCCTAGGGGAGCAGTTCTTC.

The chain is built from TRBV5-1 and TRBJ2-4; D may match TRBD1 or TRBD2 (5 bases each). Judging by the DNA end, TRBJ2-7 fits better; the J call may be wrong. CDR1 is SGHRS and CDR2 is YFSETQ in the germline V gene. CDR3 size: 13 residues. CDR3 bases: TGCGCCAGCAGCTCCGGGACCCAAGACGAGCAGTACTTC. Amino acids: CASSSGTQDEQYF.

About this clonotype: One end of the junction varies from germline; a read error may be responsible. The rearrangement joins TRBV11-2 to TRBJ2-1, with TRBD1 as a possible D gene (6 bases). Germline loops: CDR1 SGHAT, CDR2 FQNNGV. The CDR3 totals 16 residues. For the CDR3, the DNA is TGTGCCGGCAGCAATGCAGGGGATAGCTCCTACAATGAGCAGTTCTTC. Translation gives CAGSNAGDSSYNEQFF.

This clonotype was picked up a small number of times. The V and J genes are TRBV24-1 and TRBJ2-7; D not certain. Between the trimmed V and J ends, which lost 4 bases and 7 bases, there was a span of 19 bases. The CDR3 spans 15 residues. Per germline, CDR1 KGHDR and CDR2 SFDVKD. CDR3 amino acids: CATSERLVRYNEQYF. The CDR3 nucleotides read TGTGCCACCAGTGAGAGGCTAGTGAGATACAATGAGCAGTACTTC.

The rearrangement links TRBV7-9 to TRBJ2-1, with 7 bases identical to TRBD1. This CDR3 has 15 amino acids. Germline V gives CDR1 SEHNR, CDR2 FQNEAQ (reference sequence). V lost 0 bases to trimming and J lost 7 bases; unmatched junction nucleotides: 6. For the CDR3, the DNA is TGTGCCAGCAGCTTAGCCGAGGGGGCTGGGAATGAGCAGTTCTTC. Its translation is CASSLAEGAGNEQFF.

This clonotype was observed a few times. Given a much more abundant clone one base away, this may be a read error. The CDR3 loop reads CASSLGSGRNYGYTF. The CDR3 DNA reads TGTGCCAGCAGTTTGGGTTCTGGACGAAACTATGGCTACACCTTC. The J gene is TRBJ1-2, the V gene TRBV12-3 or TRBV12-4; D not certain. This CDR3 has 15 residues. Trimming took 3 bases from V and 2 from J, leaving 13 bases between them.

CDR3 DNA: TGTGCCAGCACTCCAGGGGGCGGCTATGGCTACACCTTC. This codes for CASTPGGGYGYTF. This chain links TRBV14 with TRBJ1-2; 8 bases are a match to TRBD1. The ends lost 7 bases at V and 4 bases at J; junction bases unmatched: 5. Per the germline V gene, CDR1 is SGHDN and CDR2 is FVKESK. This CDR3 has 13 residues.

With respect to this clonotype: One junction end does not reproduce the germline sequence, and a read error may be involved. The chain links TRBV27 to TRBJ1-6; no clear D gene. Germline values: CDR1 MNHEY, CDR2 SMNVEV (reference sequence). CDR3 length: 12 amino acids. For the CDR3, the DNA is TGTGCCGGCAGTTTGAGGAATTCACCCCTCCACTTT. Amino acid sequence: CAGSLRNSPLHF.

About this clonotype itself: At one end the junction does not follow the germline gene, possibly because of a read error. The V gene is TRBV20-1, the J gene TRBJ2-3; no firm D call. CDR1 DFQATT and CDR2 SNEGSKA come from the germline V gene (reference sequence). The CDR3 spans 13 residues. The CDR3 coding sequence is TGCAGTGCTAGATTGGGTGTAGCAGATACACAGTATTTT. Translating it yields CSARLGVADTQYF.

This clonotype was counted between two and nine times. This chain joins TRBV9 and TRBJ2-1; the match to TRBD1 covers 7 bases. The CDR3 loop spans 15 amino acids. J lost 7 bases, V lost 1 base, and 8 bases had no gene match. The germline V gene encodes CDR1 SGDLS and CDR2 YYNGEE. This CDR3 reads CASSVRQGEMNEQFF. CDR3 sequence (DNA): TGTGCCAGCAGCGTAAGGCAGGGGGAAATGAATGAGCAGTTCTTC.

This clonotype has more than one count but fewer than ten. The chain combines TRBV6-5 with TRBJ1-5; TRBD1 agrees at 9 bases. The CDR3 length is 15 residues. Trimming cost V 5 bases and J 2 bases; bases outside gene matches: 4. Germline V gene lookup returns CDR1 MNHEY and CDR2 SVGAGI. The CDR3 reads CASSNRQGGNQPQHF. CDR3 DNA sequence: TGTGCCAGCAGTAATCGACAGGGGGGCAATCAGCCCCAGCATTTT.

The chain uses TRBV5-5 and TRBJ1-1, with D perhaps TRBD1 (6 bases). V was clipped by 4 bases and J by 10 bases, with 11 bases between them. This CDR3 is built from 11 residues. The germline V gene has CDR1 SGHKS and CDR2 YYEKEE (reference sequence). CDR3 coding DNA: TGTGCCAGCAGCCCGGGACAACTAGCTTTCTTT. Protein sequence: CASSPGQLAFF. The entire variable domain, with the rest obtained from reference TRBV5-5 and TRBJ1-1, is as follows: DAGVTQSPTHLIKTRGQQVTLRCSPISGHKSVSWYQQVLGQGPQFIFQYYEKEERGRGNFPDRFSARQFPNYSSELNVNALLLGDSALYLCASSPGQLAFFGQGTRLTVV.

This clonotype was seen ten or more times. The gene calls are TRBV20-1 and TRBJ2-5; the D gene is possibly TRBD2 (7 bases). CDR1 is DFQATT and CDR2 is SNEGSKA in the germline V gene (reference sequence). This CDR3 has 13 residues. Trimming took off 7 bases at V and 1 base at J, with 13 bases between the two ends. This CDR3 reads CSVEGGVQETQYF. The CDR3 DNA is TGCAGTGTGGAGGGGGGGGTCCAAGAGACCCAGTACTTC.

This chain uses TRBV7-9 with TRBJ2-1; no firm D call. The CDR3 has 16 amino acids. Looked up from germline, CDR1 is SEHNR and CDR2 is FQNEAQ (reference sequence). Trimming removed 8 bases from V and 0 bases from J, with 17 bases in between. The CDR3 bases are TGTGCCAGCGGCCCCGTCGACCTGAGCTCCTACAATGAGCAGTTCTTC. Translating gives CASGPVDLSSYNEQFF.

The gene calls are TRBV15 and TRBJ1-2; 7 positions agree with TRBD1. J was trimmed by 8 bases and V by 3 bases; bases with no gene match: 12. The CDR3 is 15 residues long. Per the germline V gene, CDR1 is LNHNV and CDR2 is YYDKDF (reference sequence). CDR3 in amino acids: CATSSRRQGMDGYTF. DNA for the CDR3: TGTGCCACCAGCAGCAGGAGACAGGGTATGGACGGCTACACCTTC.

V is TRBV18 and J is TRBJ2-7; D perhaps matches TRBD1 (6 bases). The V end was cut by 4 bases, the J end by 3 bases, with 16 bases between. Germline loops: CDR1 KGHSH, CDR2 LQKENI. The CDR3 loop spans 15 amino acids. The CDR3 DNA reads TGTGCCAGCTCACAACCGGGACAACTTATCTACGAGCAGTACTTC. This gives the protein CASSQPGQLIYEQYF.

As concerns this clonotype: This sequence may be a read error, since a much larger clone differs from it by one base. The V gene is TRBV25-1, the J gene TRBJ2-1, with no clear D. The V gene's germline CDR1 is MGHDK and CDR2 SYGVNS. The CDR3 consists of 15 residues. The CDR3 DNA sequence: TGTGCCAGCAGTGACTCCGGTGTCTCCTACAAGGAGCAGTTCTTC. This codes for CASSDSGVSYKEQFF.

This clonotype was found a few times. The CDR3 spells CASGTEDEKLFF. As DNA, the CDR3 is TGTGCCAGCGGGACTGAGGATGAAAAACTGTTTTTT. This rearrangement joins TRBV12-3 or TRBV12-4 to TRBJ1-4; TRBD1 is a possible D gene (5 bases). The CDR3 sequence is 12 residues long. Trimming took 8 bases from V and 6 from J, leaving 10 bases between them.

The CDR3 protein is CASTLSTYTGELFF. The CDR3 DNA is TGTGCCAGCACCCTCAGCACCTACACCGGGGAGCTGTTTTTT. The J gene is TRBJ2-2, the V gene TRBV6-5; D is undetermined. The CDR3 contains 14 residues. Germline lookup yields CDR1 MNHEY and CDR2 SVGAGI. V was shortened by 7 bases and J by 3 bases, with 12 bases between the two germline ends.

This clonotype occurred many times. Compared with germline, one end of the junction differs, possibly owing to a read error. This chain uses TRBV5-1 with TRBJ2-5; D is perhaps TRBD2 (5 bases). The CDR3 extends over 13 amino acids. Germline CDR1 reads SGHRS; CDR2 reads YFSETQ. CDR3 bases: TGTGCCAGCAGCTTAGCGCCAGAAGAGACCCAGTACTTC. Translation gives CASSLAPEETQYF.